This T cell receptor (beta chain) derives from a study of cytomegalovirus exposure and HLA in healthy donors. Study-level information: Among the 300 to 450 genotyped donors, less than 85% were placed in the Caucasian-associated ancestry cluster.

Study outcomes and limitations: HLA restriction was apparent for most CMV-associated TCR beta chains in a later analysis. Earlier analysis looked at TCR beta V segments, and most were productive about 90% or about 30% of the time.

Concerning this clone itself: Its antigen is currently unknown.

The PCR ran on 60 Vbeta and 13 Jbeta primers. Assay: immunoSEQ multiplex PCR; the TCRdb copy retains only in-frame clones and omits some. This table has about 180,000 clones, 77% appearing once. Trimming cost V 5 bases and J 4 bases; bases outside gene matches: 12. The germline V gene has CDR1 MDHEN and CDR2 SYDVKM. This CDR3 is 17 amino acids long. The receptor's source is a man aged 18 to 30 in good health and CMV-seronegative. V usage is TRBV28 and J usage is TRBJ2-7; 12 bases match TRBD1. Sequencing input: PBMCs. CDR3 protein: CASSDSPGTGGVYEQYF. Written as DNA, the CDR3 is TGTGCCAGCAGTGATTCTCCTGGGACAGGGGGCGTGTACGAGCAGTACTTC.